The 7 T cell receptor beta chains presented below share a single source sample, sequenced in a study of response to subunit inactivated influenza vaccine. TCRdb called the RT-PCR reads again in MiXCR, with one record for every CDR3 protein. The sample shows about 540,000 distinct CDR3 sequences, around 21% of them seen only once. The same sample was also used in a study of T cells expressing NK-cell markers. Turning to that study: 5'RACE template switching with UMIs generated TCR beta cDNA.

The sequencing used CD4+ T cells sorted from PBMCs, collected roughly 12 days after vaccination. Receptors originate from a man in his forties or fifties who received an inactivated influenza vaccine.

The J gene is TRBJ2-2, the V gene TRBV6-2 or TRBV6-3; D is perhaps TRBD1 or TRBD2 (5 bases each). The CDR3 has 14 residues. CDR1 is MNHEY, CDR2 SVGEGT, per germline. V was clipped by 7 bases and J by 5 bases, with 14 bases between them. CDR3 amino acids: CASIRGSPTGELFF. DNA for the CDR3: TGTGCCAGCATACGGGGCAGCCCGACCGGGGAGCTGTTTTTT.

In its sample, this clonotype was seen a few times. The rearrangement links TRBV4-2 to TRBJ2-2; D tentatively reads TRBD1 or TRBD2 (6 bases each). Germline CDR1 and CDR2: LGHNA and YNFKEQ. CDR3 length: 15 amino acids. Trimming left V 4 bases short and J 3 bases short, with 12 bases between. CDR3 bases: TGTGCCAGCAGCCCCCGGGGGCGCGACACCGGGGAGCTGTTTTTT. This sequence encodes CASSPRGRDTGELFF.

The V gene is TRBV20-1, the J gene TRBJ2-3; 7 bases agree with TRBD1. After removal of 6 bases from V and 7 bases from J, the junction contained 16 bases not matched to a gene. This CDR3 is 15 amino acids long. The germline V gene encodes CDR1 DFQATT and CDR2 SNEGSKA (reference sequence). CDR3 DNA: TGCAGTGCCTGCGGACGAGGGGGCGACCCGAATACGCAGTATTTT. This codes for CSACGRGGDPNTQYF.

The chain is built from TRBV28 and TRBJ2-1; TRBD2 agrees at 7 bases. The CDR3 is made up of 16 amino acids. Looked up from germline, CDR1 is MDHEN and CDR2 is SYDVKM. The J segment lost 0 bases and the V segment lost 6 bases, leaving 8 bases of the junction unmatched. Here the CDR3 DNA reads TGTGCCAGCAGGACACGGGGGGATAGCTCCTACAATGAGCAGTTCTTC. It specifies CASRTRGDSSYNEQFF.

The chain employs TRBV7-8 and TRBJ2-2; TRBD2 is a possible D gene (5 bases). Deletions cut 5 bases from V and 9 bases from J, with 16 bases between. The CDR3 is 14 amino acids. CDR1 is SGHVS and CDR2 is FQNEAQ in the germline V gene. The DNA of the CDR3 is TGTGCCAGCAGCCCCCGGACTCAGCGCAGGGAGCTGTTTTTT. Encoded protein: CASSPRTQRRELFF.

This clonotype was observed a few times. The chain joins TRBV20-1 to TRBJ2-7; 7 bases map to TRBD2. The CDR3 runs to 17 residues. Germline-derived CDR1 and CDR2 are DFQATT and SNEGSKA (reference sequence). Germline trimming cut 2 bases from V and 3 bases from J; bases unmatched to any gene: 16. DNA of the CDR3: TGCAGTGCTAGACCTACCCTCTCGGGAGCGGGGCTCTACGAGCAGTACTTC. It translates to CSARPTLSGAGLYEQYF.

J is TRBJ1-2 and V is TRBV28; tentative D call: TRBD1 (5 bases). The V and J ends lost 7 bases and 8 bases respectively, with 17 bases between them. Germline loops: CDR1 MDHEN, CDR2 SYDVKM. The CDR3 is made up of 13 amino acids. CDR3 sequence reads: CASIDGGGSGYTF. The CDR3 bases are TGTGCCAGCATCGACGGCGGGGGGAGCGGCTACACCTTC.